Detailed here is one T cell receptor beta chain. Its target is unknown. The same CDR3 also results from other DNA sequences found in this sample. The sample belongs to a study of cytomegalovirus exposure and HLA in healthy donors. Study-level findings and limits: According to the study, 150 to 200 TCR beta chains were cytomegalovirus-associated. Later work showed greater clonal expansion in HLA-associated TCR beta chains than in equally common others.

Primers for the PCR totalled 60 Vbeta and 13 Jbeta. This table comes from immunoSEQ multiplex PCR, and its TCRdb copy is limited to in-frame clones, with some not included. The repertoire includes about 98,000 clones, about four fifths of them detected once, and under 4.5% sits in the top ten. The sequence came from a female donor in good health and CMV-seropositive. Sequencing input: PBMCs.

In nucleotides, the CDR3 is TGTGCCAGCAGTTTAGAGGGGGCTAATGAAAAACTGTTTTTT. This sequence encodes CASSLEGANEKLFF. The chain uses TRBV28 and TRBJ1-4, with D perhaps TRBD1 (6 bases). The CDR3 length is 14 residues. Germline V gene data show CDR1 as MDHEN and CDR2 as SYDVKM. Trimming removed 2 bases from V and 3 bases from J, with 7 bases in between. The whole variable domain, remainder taken from reference TRBV28 and TRBJ1-4, is DVKVTQSSRYLVKRTGEKVFLECVQDMDHENMFWYRQDPGLGLRLIYFSYDVKMKEKGDIPEGYSVSREKKERFSLILESASTNQTSMYLCASSLEGANEKLFFGSGTQLSVL.